This passage covers 16 T cell receptor beta chains from one sample sequenced in a study of blood T cell repertoires in COVID-19. Only in-frame clones appear in the TCRdb table, and some are missing; sequencing was by immunoSEQ multiplex PCR. Among around 220,000 clones listed, approximately 78% were seen once. Sample: peripheral blood. All receptors derive from a woman of 80 years or more with COVID-19, enrolled during active disease.

The J gene is TRBJ2-3, the V gene TRBV7-9; no clear D. The V end lost 6 bases, the J end lost 8 bases, and 18 bases lay between the germline ends. Germline CDR1 is SEHNR and CDR2 is FQNEAQ (reference sequence). This CDR3 region has 14 residues. The CDR3 sequence is CASRAGNIQFTQYF. CDR3 coding DNA: TGTGCCAGCAGGGCAGGAAACATACAGTTTACGCAGTATTTT.

On this clone itself: Germline is not matched at one junction end, which may reflect a read error. The chain joins TRBV7-2 to TRBJ2-3; 8 bases fit TRBD2. This CDR3 is 15 amino acids long. Germline V lookup: CDR1 SGHTA, CDR2 FQGNSA. CDR3: CASSTTRTSTDTQYF. CDR3 DNA: TGTGCCAGCAGCACAACTCGGACTAGCACGGATACGCAGTATTTT.

The rearrangement links TRBV2 to TRBJ1-2; TRBD1 aligns across 8 bases. The CDR3 runs to 13 residues. Unmatched junction bases numbered 8, after V lost 6 bases and J lost 8 bases. CDR1 SNHLY and CDR2 FYNNEI come from the germline V gene. The CDR3 is CASSADRGGGYTF. Here the CDR3 DNA reads TGTGCCAGCAGCGCCGACAGGGGTGGAGGCTACACCTTC. Supplemented by reference TRBV2 and TRBJ1-2, the full variable domain reads EPEVTQTPSHQVTQMGQEVILRCVPISNHLYFYWYRQILGQKVEFLVSFYNNEISEKSEIFDDQFSVERPDGSNFTLKIRSTKLEDSAMYFCASSADRGGGYTFGSGTRLTVV.

The chain combines TRBV30 with TRBJ1-1; 10 bases agree with TRBD1. V trimming: 5 bases; J trimming: 4 bases; junction bases outside the gene matches: 13. This CDR3 has 16 amino acids. The germline V gene has CDR1 GTSNPN and CDR2 SVGIG (reference sequence). The CDR3 DNA reads as TGTGCCTGGGAACCCCGGGACAGGGGTTTGCGCACTGAAGCTTTCTTT. Translating gives CAWEPRDRGLRTEAFF.

The chain is built from TRBV2 and TRBJ2-7, with 8 nucleotides matching TRBD2. This CDR3 has 13 residues. Germline V gives CDR1 SNHLY, CDR2 FYNNEI. V shed 7 bases, J shed 2 bases, and the junction held 4 bases outside the gene matches. The CDR3 nucleotides are TGTGCCAGCACCCTCGGGGGGGCCTACGAGCAGTACTTC. Translating it yields CASTLGGAYEQYF. Using reference TRBV2 and TRBJ2-7 for the parts outside the CDR3, the full variable domain is EPEVTQTPSHQVTQMGQEVILRCVPISNHLYFYWYRQILGQKVEFLVSFYNNEISEKSEIFDDQFSVERPDGSNFTLKIRSTKLEDSAMYFCASTLGGAYEQYFGPGTRLTVT.

CDR3 sequence: CASSPGGEGYGYTF. The DNA of the CDR3 is TGTGCCAGCAGCCCAGGAGGAGAGGGATATGGCTACACCTTC. The chain employs TRBV7-2 and TRBJ1-2, with D unclear. The CDR3 contains 14 residues. Germline V gene lookup returns CDR1 SGHTA and CDR2 FQGNSA. V lost 5 bases, J lost 5 bases, and 15 bases lay in between. Combining the CDR3 with reference TRBV7-2 and TRBJ1-2 gives the whole variable domain GAGVSQSPSNKVTEKGKDVELRCDPISGHTALYWYRQSLGQGLEFLIYFQGNSAPDKSGLPSDRFSAERTGGSVSTLTIQRTQQEDSAVYLCASSPGGEGYGYTFGSGTRLTVV.

In nucleotides, the CDR3 is TGTGCCAGTAGTCCTACAGGGCCTGGCTATGGCTACACCTTC. As protein: CASSPTGPGYGYTF. The chain recombines TRBV19 with TRBJ1-2; a weak D match, TRBD1 (6 bases). The length of the CDR3 is 14 residues. Germline CDR1 reads LNHDA; CDR2 reads SQIVND (reference sequence). Deletions cut 5 bases from V and 4 bases from J, with 14 bases between. Full variable domain (outside the CDR3, taken from reference TRBV19 and TRBJ1-2): DGGITQSPKYLFRKEGQNVTLSCEQNLNHDAMYWYRQDPGQGLRLIYYSQIVNDFQKGDIAEGYSVSREKKESFPLTVTSAQKNPTAFYLCASSPTGPGYGYTFGSGTRLTVV.

This clone appeared a single time. A read error may account for a junction end that differs from germline. The genes are TRBV24-1 and TRBJ1-2; 8 nucleotides line up with TRBD1. This CDR3 region has 17 residues. The germline CDR1 and CDR2 sequences are KGHDR and SFDVKD. The CDR3 region has the DNA TGTGCCACCAGCGATTCACAAGTTGGACAGGGAGGGTATGGCTACACCTTC. This sequence encodes CATSDSQVGQGGYGYTF.

The CDR3 protein is CSAWGLNTGELFF. The CDR3 DNA reads TGCAGCGCATGGGGCCTCAACACCGGGGAGCTGTTTTTT. This chain uses TRBV29-1 with TRBJ2-2, with a possible D match to TRBD1 (5 bases). With 7 bases removed from V and 2 bases from J, the gap between germline ends came to 11 bases. In germline, CDR1 is SQVTM, CDR2 ANQGSEA. The CDR3 is 13 amino acids.

The chain's CDR3 is CASSYGQGGTEAFF. CDR3 in DNA: TGTGCCAGCAGTTACGGGCAGGGTGGCACTGAAGCTTTCTTT. The V call is TRBV6-5, the J call TRBJ1-1, with D maybe TRBD1 (5 bases). This CDR3 spans 14 amino acids. Trimming pared 2 bases from V and 4 bases from J, leaving 11 bases between. Germline CDR1 and CDR2: MNHEY and SVGAGI.

V is TRBV25-1 and J is TRBJ1-1; TRBD1 matches at 7 bases. Germline trimming cut 4 bases from V and 3 bases from J; bases unmatched to any gene: 8. Germline CDR1 reads MGHDK; CDR2 reads SYGVNS. This CDR3 spans 15 amino acids. CDR3 in DNA: TGTGCCAGCAGTGCCGACAGGGTCGGGGACACTGAAGCTTTCTTT. This gives the protein CASSADRVGDTEAFF.

This clone was detected only a few times. This sequence joins TRBV2 and TRBJ1-5; TRBD1 aligns across 8 bases. The CDR3 length is 14 residues. J gave up 6 bases and V 6 bases, and 7 bases lay outside the gene matches. Per the germline V gene, CDR1 is SNHLY and CDR2 is FYNNEI. CDR3 amino acids: CASRKDRAPQPQHF. The CDR3 DNA follows: TGTGCCAGCAGGAAGGACAGGGCCCCTCAGCCCCAGCATTTT.

In this sample, this clone turned up a few times. This chain links TRBV28 with TRBJ1-5; the D is unclear. V lost 5 bases to trimming and J lost 7 bases, with 12 bases between them. This CDR3 comprises 13 residues. Per germline, CDR1 MDHEN and CDR2 SYDVKM. CDR3 loop: CASSGLVGQPQHF. CDR3 DNA: TGTGCCAGCAGTGGGTTGGTCGGGCAGCCCCAGCATTTT.

The V and J genes are TRBV10-3 and TRBJ2-1; 7 nucleotides agree with TRBD1. Germline V CDR1 and CDR2: ENHRY, SYGVKD. CDR3 size: 15 residues. With 6 bases clipped from V and 2 bases from J, the junction kept 7 bases outside the gene matches. CDR3 DNA: TGTGCCATCAGGCAGACAGGGACGACCTACAATGAGCAGTTCTTC. Encoded protein: CAIRQTGTTYNEQFF.

This clone was counted once. The chain links TRBV29-1 to TRBJ2-2; 7 positions match TRBD1. Unmatched junction bases numbered 0, after V lost 4 bases and J lost 1 base. The length of the CDR3 is 13 residues. The germline V gene encodes CDR1 SQVTM and CDR2 ANQGSEA. The CDR3 is CSVGTGNTGELFF. The CDR3 DNA follows: TGCAGCGTTGGGACAGGGAACACCGGGGAGCTGTTTTTT.

The rearrangement uses TRBV11-2 and TRBJ2-5, with D maybe TRBD2 (5 bases). The CDR3 spans 13 residues. The V end lost 1 base, the J end lost 14 bases, and 17 bases lay between the germline ends. The V gene's germline CDR1 is SGHAT and CDR2 FQNNGV. In nucleotides, the CDR3 is TGTGCCAGCAGCTTAGGAGAGGGCGCACCACCTTACTTC. Protein: CASSLGEGAPPYF.